One sample yielded the 15 T cell receptor beta chains listed below, sequenced in a study of blood T cell repertoires in COVID-19. The table came from immunoSEQ multiplex PCR; TCRdb's copy has only in-frame clones and leaves some out. Of 150,000 or so clones in the sample, roughly nine tenths were seen once. Sequencing used peripheral blood. All receptors derive from a woman aged 70-85 years with acute or convalescent COVID-19.

This chain links TRBV5-6 with TRBJ1-5, with D maybe TRBD1 (6 bases). Germline V lookup: CDR1 SGHDT, CDR2 YYEEEE. This CDR3 has 15 amino acids. Trimming cost V 2 bases and J 6 bases, with 15 bases left between them. The CDR3 DNA sequence: TGTGCCAGCAGCTTCCGTCAGGGGTATGGTCAGCCCCAGCATTTT. It yields the protein CASSFRQGYGQPQHF.

The chain links TRBV4-3 to TRBJ2-7; D might be TRBD2 (6 bases). Trimming removed 0 bases at V and 5 bases at J, with 17 bases between. This CDR3 region has 16 residues. Germline V gene sequence: CDR1 LGHNA, CDR2 YSLEER. CDR3: CASSQDLLAFPHEQYF. The CDR3 DNA sequence: TGCGCCAGCAGCCAAGATCTACTAGCTTTCCCCCACGAGCAGTACTTC.

The chain recombines TRBV6-1 with TRBJ1-3; D is unclear. Germline CDR1 and CDR2: MNHNS and SASEGT. V lost 0 bases and J lost 7, with 4 bases in between. The CDR3 totals 12 residues. The CDR3 bases are TGTGCCAGCAGTGAAGCCCGTAACACCATATATTTT. Its protein product is CASSEARNTIYF.

This clone showed up just once. It is unclear where the CDR3 begins or ends on the DNA, so no DNA is shown, and the CDR3 is as TCRdb lists it. This chain uses TRBV6-5 with TRBJ1-6. The CDR3 is 15 amino acids long, termini counted. Germline V gene lookup returns CDR1 MNHEY and CDR2 SVGAGI. CDR3 amino acids: CASSSSLSYNSPLHF.

The chain links TRBV4-2 to TRBJ1-1; TRBD1 is a possible D gene (5 bases). The CDR3 covers 15 residues. Trimming cost V 4 bases and J 1 base, with 13 bases left between them. The germline V gene has CDR1 LGHNA and CDR2 YNFKEQ. The CDR3 coding sequence is TGTGCCAGCAGCCTGGAGGGGAAGGGGAACACTGAAGCTTTCTTT. It encodes CASSLEGKGNTEAFF.

This chain links TRBV24-1 with TRBJ2-5; 15 bases align to TRBD2. Germline CDR1 and CDR2: KGHDR and SFDVKD. V lost 3 bases, J lost 2 bases, and 6 bases stayed unmatched. The CDR3 contains 18 residues. CDR3 protein: CATSDPRTSGGVQETQYF. The DNA of the CDR3 is TGTGCCACCAGTGATCCACGGACTAGCGGGGGGGTACAAGAGACCCAGTACTTC.

This clone was counted only a few times. The rearrangement joins TRBV6-5 to TRBJ1-1; no firm D call. The germline V gene has CDR1 MNHEY and CDR2 SVGAGI. V lost 4 bases and J 8 bases, leaving 14 bases between the germline ends. The CDR3 has 13 residues. The CDR3 DNA is TGTGCCAGCAGTTCCCGGCCGGAGGTGGAAGCTTTCTTT. Protein sequence: CASSSRPEVEAFF.

This clone was detected only a few times. The chain uses TRBV28 and TRBJ1-4; D might be TRBD1 (5 bases). The germline V and J ends were trimmed by 3 bases and 8 bases, with 22 bases remaining between them. Germline-derived CDR1 and CDR2 are MDHEN and SYDVKM. The CDR3 spans 17 residues. DNA of the CDR3: TGTGCCAGCAGTTTTCGGGGGGTCCGTGGTCATGAAGAAAAACTGTTTTTT. It translates to CASSFRGVRGHEEKLFF.

The V and J genes are TRBV7-8 and TRBJ2-5; TRBD2 is a possible D gene (6 bases). Germline CDR1 SGHVS, CDR2 FQNEAQ. V shed 4 bases and J shed 5 bases, with 17 bases lying between them. The CDR3 is 15 residues long. CDR3 nucleotide sequence: TGTGCCAGCAGCTCCCTCCCCCGGGGGACGGAGACCCAGTACTTC. Translation gives CASSSLPRGTETQYF. The full variable domain, in which reference TRBV7-8 and TRBJ2-5 provide the parts outside the CDR3, is GAGVSQSPRYKVAKRGQDVALRCDPISGHVSLFWYQQALGQGPEFLTYFQNEAQLDKSGLPSDRFFAERPEGSVSTLKIQRTQQEDSAVYLCASSSLPRGTETQYFGPGTRLLVL.

The chain links TRBV7-9 to TRBJ2-1; 12 bases are a match to TRBD2. Trimming removed 2 bases from V and 6 bases from J; junction bases left unmatched: 8. The CDR3 is 17 residues long. From germline, CDR1 is SEHNR and CDR2 FQNEAQ (reference sequence). CDR3 sequence (DNA): TGTGCCAGCAGCTTAAGTCCGCTAGCGGGAGGGACCAATGAGCAGTTCTTC. Translation: CASSLSPLAGGTNEQFF. Complete variable domain (other parts from reference TRBV7-9 and TRBJ2-1): DTGVSQNPRHKITKRGQNVTFRCDPISEHNRLYWYRQTLGQGPEFLTYFQNEAQLEKSRLLSDRFSAERPKGSFSTLEIQRTEQGDSAMYLCASSLSPLAGGTNEQFFGPGTRLTVL.

The chain couples TRBV6-2 or TRBV6-3 to TRBJ1-1, with D hard to call. Germline assignment: CDR1 MNHEY and CDR2 SVGEGT. The CDR3 totals 14 residues. Trimming took off 0 bases at V and 3 bases at J, with 8 bases between the two ends. In nucleotides, the CDR3 is TGTGCCAGCAGTTACTCCGATCGGGACACTGAAGCTTTCTTT. It is translated as CASSYSDRDTEAFF.

J is TRBJ2-5 and V is TRBV18; 7 bases agree with TRBD1. V was clipped by 4 bases and J by 5 bases; unmatched bases: 7. The V gene's germline CDR1 is KGHSH and CDR2 LQKENI. The CDR3 consists of 14 residues. As DNA, the CDR3 is TGTGCCAGCTCACTCAGACAGGGAAGGGAGACCCAGTACTTC. Translating it yields CASSLRQGRETQYF.

This clone is a singleton in its sample. The genes are TRBV18 and TRBJ2-7; 7 nucleotides line up with TRBD2. This CDR3 region has 17 residues. V lost 0 bases, J lost 4 bases, and 12 bases stayed unmatched. Germline V lookup: CDR1 KGHSH, CDR2 LQKENI. Here the CDR3 DNA reads TGTGCCAGCTCACCACCGTGGATAGCAGGGAGGGCTTACGAGCAGTACTTC. It specifies CASSPPWIAGRAYEQYF.

The chain uses TRBV5-1 and TRBJ1-2; 9 nucleotides match TRBD1. This CDR3 contains 15 residues. Germline values: CDR1 SGHRS, CDR2 YFSETQ. The V and J ends lost 2 bases and 4 bases, in that order; junction bases with no gene match: 6. The CDR3 region is CASSFSGQGSYGYTF. Here the CDR3 DNA reads TGCGCCAGCAGCTTTTCCGGACAGGGGTCCTATGGCTACACCTTC.

The genes are TRBV7-2 and TRBJ1-4; 7 bases line up with TRBD1. V trimming: 4 bases; J trimming: 4 bases; junction bases outside the gene matches: 6. There are 15 residues in the CDR3. CDR1 SGHTA and CDR2 FQGNSA come from the germline V gene. CDR3 nucleotides: TGTGCCAGCAGCTCCTCCGGGACAGTTAATGAAAAACTGTTTTTT. The encoded protein is CASSSSGTVNEKLFF.